This record looks at one T cell receptor (beta chain) sequence and its context. Its antigen is unidentified. This specimen comes from a study of T cell responses to AZD1222 COVID-19 vaccine. Notes on the study in general: Donors, mostly white British, included more females; clonal diversity was possibly underestimated. Seropositive AZD1222 recipients at baseline numbered only six or seven. Nearly half of spike-specific TCRs reportedly go after variant regions that carry no mutations.

TCRdb's copy holds only in-frame clones and misses some; the assay was immunoSEQ multiplex PCR. The data show tens of thousands of clones, roughly 90% seen once. Germline V lookup: CDR1 MDHEN, CDR2 SYDVKM. This CDR3 comprises 15 residues. V lost 4 bases to trimming and J lost 2 bases; unmatched junction nucleotides: 8. The clonotype comes from an adult who received the AZD1222 COVID-19 vaccine. The chain couples TRBV28 to TRBJ2-7, with 7 bases fitting TRBD2. The material sequenced was peripheral blood, taken 28 days after the second AZD1222 dose. The chain's CDR3 is CASSSSASGAYEQYF. CDR3 nucleotides: TGTGCCAGCAGTTCGTCGGCTAGCGGCGCCTACGAGCAGTACTTC.